Listed below are T cell receptor beta chains from one sample, sequenced in a study of blood T cell repertoires in COVID-19. Data came from immunoSEQ multiplex PCR; TCRdb stores just in-frame clones and leaves some out. The data show more than 80,000 clones, roughly 88% seen once. The sample comprised peripheral blood. These receptor sequences come from a woman older than 75 with active or convalescent COVID-19. Each CDR3 is given with its conserved first and last residue. The order of the fields is J gene, D gene, V gene, CDR3 protein. A D gene is named only where the DNA matches it firmly.

J gene: TRBJ1-1
D gene: .
V gene: TRBV2
CDR3 protein: CASTVNTEAFF

J gene: TRBJ1-1
D gene: TRBD1
V gene: TRBV11-1
CDR3 protein: CASAKGQVFDTEAFF

J gene: TRBJ1-1
D gene: TRBD1
V gene: TRBV27
CDR3 protein: CASSLWDSPNTEAFF

J gene: TRBJ1-3
D gene: .
V gene: TRBV5-1
CDR3 protein: CASSRDGNTIYF

J gene: TRBJ1-5
D gene: .
V gene: TRBV19
CDR3 protein: CASSRQVDQPQHF

J gene: TRBJ1-1
D gene: .
V gene: TRBV3-1/TRBV3-2
CDR3 protein: CASSQNRGTEAFF

J gene: TRBJ2-1
D gene: TRBD2
V gene: TRBV7-8
CDR3 protein: CASSLVGLAGRYNEQFF

J gene: TRBJ2-1
D gene: TRBD1
V gene: TRBV5-6
CDR3 protein: CASSADRMSSYNEQFF

J gene: TRBJ1-6
D gene: .
V gene: TRBV12-3/TRBV12-4
CDR3 protein: CASSLGGRSPLHF

J gene: TRBJ1-2
D gene: .
V gene: TRBV7-2
CDR3 protein: CASSLAGLGGYTF

J gene: TRBJ2-2
D gene: TRBD1
V gene: TRBV9
CDR3 protein: CASSVDRGRGELFF

J gene: TRBJ2-2
D gene: TRBD2
V gene: TRBV10-3
CDR3 protein: CAISVMLAGGPGNTGELFF

J gene: TRBJ2-1
D gene: .
V gene: TRBV29-1
CDR3 protein: CSVSRGGRYNEQFF

J gene: TRBJ1-1
D gene: .
V gene: TRBV27
CDR3 protein: CASSPLFVSGRRDTEAFF

J gene: TRBJ1-2
D gene: TRBD1
V gene: TRBV7-9
CDR3 protein: CASSSYTMGQPYGYTF

J gene: TRBJ1-6
D gene: .
V gene: TRBV6-6
CDR3 protein: CASSLERVNSPLHF